This entry lists 23 T cell receptor beta chains sequenced from one sample in a study of breast tumors, draining lymph nodes, adjacent tissues. Each CDR3 protein gets one entry after TCRdb re-called the multiplex PCR reads with MiXCR. The sample includes more than 200,000 distinct CDR3 sequences, 32% of them seen just once. Samples came from axillary lymph nodes draining the breast cancer. Material for sequencing was axillary lymph node tissue. These receptors were collected from a female donor with breast cancer. Some clones in this sample may be carry-over from other donors' samples.

This clonotype was observed many times. The chain recombines TRBV19 with TRBJ1-4, with D unclear. The V gene lost 1 base and the J gene lost 6 bases, with 15 bases spanning the gap. Germline V gene data show CDR1 as LNHDA and CDR2 as SQIVND (reference sequence). The CDR3 totals 16 residues. CDR3 coding DNA: TGTGCCAGTAGTATAGCTATCCGGGCCGGAGATGAAAAACTGTTTTTT. Amino acids: CASSIAIRAGDEKLFF. The whole variable domain, remainder taken from reference TRBV19 and TRBJ1-4, is DGGITQSPKYLFRKEGQNVTLSCEQNLNHDAMYWYRQDPGQGLRLIYYSQIVNDFQKGDIAEGYSVSREKKESFPLTVTSAQKNPTAFYLCASSIAIRAGDEKLFFGSGTQLSVL.

This clonotype was seen at least ten times. The chain recombines TRBV12-3 or TRBV12-4 with TRBJ2-2, with D maybe TRBD2 (6 bases). This CDR3 comprises 13 residues. Trimming removed 5 bases from V and 3 bases from J, with 7 bases in between. CDR3 loop: CASSGTDTGELFF. DNA of the CDR3: TGTGCCAGCAGTGGGACTGACACCGGGGAGCTGTTTTTT.

This clonotype was counted many times. The chain combines TRBV3-1 with TRBJ2-7, with D possibly being TRBD1 (6 bases). Trimming pared 7 bases from V and 5 bases from J, leaving 15 bases between. CDR1 is LGHDT and CDR2 is YNNKEL in the germline V gene (reference sequence). The CDR3 consists of 13 residues. The CDR3 region has the DNA TGTGCCAGCACCACGACAGGAAGGCACGAGCAGTACTTC. It yields the protein CASTTTGRHEQYF.

This clonotype was seen ten or more times. The chain uses TRBV24-1 and TRBJ2-3, with D possibly matching TRBD2 (6 bases). Trimming pared 5 bases from V and 0 bases from J, leaving 11 bases between. This CDR3 contains 15 residues. Germline V lookup: CDR1 KGHDR, CDR2 SFDVKD. The CDR3 DNA follows: TGTGCCACCAGTGGGAGGGGCGGGAGCACAGATACGCAGTATTTT. This gives the protein CATSGRGGSTDTQYF.

This clonotype was detected ten times or more. V and J are TRBV5-1 and TRBJ2-1; 8 bases map to TRBD2. The trim removed 0 bases at V and 6 bases at J, leaving 2 bases unmatched. The CDR3 totals 14 residues. Germline V gene sequence: CDR1 SGHRS, CDR2 YFSETQ. Here the CDR3 reads CASSLATSGNEQFF. The CDR3 DNA follows: TGCGCCAGCAGCTTGGCTACTAGCGGCAATGAGCAGTTCTTC.

The V gene is TRBV11-2, the J gene TRBJ2-7; 8 nucleotides align to TRBD2. With 5 bases clipped from V and 4 bases from J, the junction kept 10 bases outside the gene matches. The germline V gene has CDR1 SGHAT and CDR2 FQNNGV. The CDR3 consists of 15 residues. For the CDR3, the DNA is TGTGCCAGCAGCCCCCAGGGACTAGGAGGGTACGAGCAGTACTTC. Amino acids: CASSPQGLGGYEQYF. The complete variable domain, with remaining parts taken from reference TRBV11-2 and TRBJ2-7, reads EAGVAQSPRYKIIEKRQSVAFWCNPISGHATLYWYQQILGQGPKLLIQFQNNGVVDDSQLPKDRFSAERLKGVDSTLKIQPAKLEDSAVYLCASSPQGLGGYEQYFGPGTRLTVT.

This clonotype was picked up many times. The chain uses TRBV15 and TRBJ2-7; tentatively, D is TRBD1 (6 bases). The CDR3 length is 15 residues. The V end lost 0 bases, the J end lost 2 bases, and 11 bases lay between the germline ends. Germline CDR1 reads LNHNV; CDR2 reads YYDKDF (reference sequence). For the CDR3, the DNA is TGTGCCACCAGCAGAGACGCCAGGGGAACCTACGAGCAGTACTTC. Protein sequence: CATSRDARGTYEQYF.

In this sample, this clonotype turned up many times. J is TRBJ1-6 and V is TRBV5-5; no firm D call. The germline CDR1 and CDR2 sequences are SGHKS and YYEKEE (reference sequence). The CDR3 length is 16 residues. Trimming took 3 bases from V and 3 from J, leaving 13 bases between them. The CDR3, as DNA: TGTGCCAGCAGCTCGACCGGCGCCGGCTATAATTCACCCCTCCACTTT. Protein sequence: CASSSTGAGYNSPLHF.

V and J are TRBV29-1 and TRBJ1-2, with 9 bases identical to TRBD1. The germline gives CDR1 SQVTM, CDR2 ANQGSEA. After removal of 2 bases from V and 9 bases from J, the junction contained 7 bases not matched to a gene. This CDR3 is 13 amino acids long. The CDR3 reads CSVERTGGASYTF. The CDR3 DNA follows: TGCAGCGTTGAAAGAACAGGGGGCGCGAGCTACACCTTC.

Concerning this clonotype: One end of the junction varies from germline; a read error may be responsible. The chain carries TRBV7-2 and TRBJ2-1, with 7 bases matching TRBD2. This CDR3 comprises 11 residues. In germline, CDR1 is SGHTA, CDR2 FQGNSA. The CDR3 sequence is CASSLAGGRFF. CDR3 sequence (DNA): TGTGCCAGCAGTTTAGCGGGCGGCCGGTTCTTC.

This clonotype occurred many times. This sequence joins TRBV20-1 and TRBJ1-4, with D tentatively TRBD1 (6 bases). The CDR3 runs to 14 residues. Per germline, CDR1 DFQATT and CDR2 SNEGSKA (reference sequence). V lost 6 bases, J lost 8 bases, and 19 bases lay in between. The chain's CDR3 is CSANPEGGEEKLFF. For the CDR3, the DNA is TGCAGTGCGAACCCGGAGGGGGGGGAGGAAAAACTGTTTTTT.

This clonotype was detected many times. V gene TRBV3-1 combines with J gene TRBJ1-2; D perhaps matches TRBD1 (5 bases). This CDR3 has 13 residues. Trimming took off 5 bases at V and 8 bases at J, with 15 bases between the two ends. Germline V gene data show CDR1 as LGHDT and CDR2 as YNNKEL (reference sequence). The CDR3 DNA sequence: TGTGCCAGCAGCGGACCGGTAGAGGGGGGCTACACCTTC. It yields the protein CASSGPVEGGYTF. The variable domain in full, with the rest retrieved from reference TRBV3-1 and TRBJ1-2, is DTAVSQTPKYLVTQMGNDKSIKCEQNLGHDTMYWYKQDSKKFLKIMFSYNNKELIINETVPNRFSPKSPDKAHLNLHINSLELGDSAVYFCASSGPVEGGYTFGSGTRLTVV.

This clonotype showed up many times. J is TRBJ2-7 and V is TRBV12-3 or TRBV12-4, with D perhaps TRBD1 (6 bases). The CDR3 extends over 15 amino acids. V was cut by 4 bases and J by 3 bases, with 16 bases left in between. The CDR3 DNA reads TGTGCCAGCAGTTCCGGGACACGGATCCTCTACGAGCAGTACTTC. Amino acid sequence: CASSSGTRILYEQYF.

The table lists this clonotype with many counts. The chain has TRBV11-2 and TRBJ2-7; D is unclear. The V end was cut by 5 bases, the J end by 3 bases, with 5 bases between. From germline, CDR1 is SGHAT and CDR2 FQNNGV. The CDR3 loop spans 11 amino acids. Here the CDR3 DNA reads TGTGCCAGCAGCCGCGACTACGAGCAGTACTTC. This sequence encodes CASSRDYEQYF.

The chain links TRBV11-3 to TRBJ2-1, with a tentative D call TRBD2 (6 bases). CDR3 length: 15 residues. The germline V and J ends were trimmed by 6 bases and 7 bases, with 19 bases remaining between them. The germline CDR1 and CDR2 sequences are SGHNT and YENEEA. Here the CDR3 reads CASSRGSVAGNEQFF. The CDR3 nucleotides are TGTGCCAGCAGTCGGGGGAGCGTCGCTGGGAATGAGCAGTTCTTC. The entire variable domain, with the rest obtained from reference TRBV11-3 and TRBJ2-1, is as follows: EAGVVQSPRYKIIEKKQPVAFWCNPISGHNTLYWYLQNLGQGPELLIRYENEEAVDDSQLPKDRFSAERLKGVDSTLKIQPAELGDSAVYLCASSRGSVAGNEQFFGPGTRLTVL.

This clonotype appeared many times. The chain is built from TRBV5-1 and TRBJ2-3; D might be TRBD2 (6 bases). The V and J ends lost 6 bases and 0 bases respectively, with 14 bases between them. The CDR3 totals 15 residues. Germline V gene data show CDR1 as SGHRS and CDR2 as YFSETQ. The CDR3 loop is CASTFSGTSTDTQYF. The CDR3 coding sequence is TGCGCCAGCACCTTTTCCGGGACTAGCACAGATACGCAGTATTTT.

The table lists this clonotype with a few counts. Just one base apart from a much larger clone, this may be a read error. The chain joins TRBV19 to TRBJ1-5; 8 bases line up with TRBD1. Germline V gene lookup returns CDR1 LNHDA and CDR2 SQIVND (reference sequence). The CDR3 is 16 residues long. The V gene end was trimmed by 8 bases and the J gene end by 6 bases; junction bases not matched to a gene: 15. The CDR3 DNA reads TGTGCCAGTGGTCCCCTGGGACAGGCCCGTAGTCAGCCCCAGCATTTT. Its protein is CASGPLGQARSQPQHF.

The rearrangement links TRBV7-9 to TRBJ2-1, with D tentatively TRBD2 (8 bases). The CDR3 length is 16 residues. V lost 2 bases to trimming and J lost 5 bases, with 16 bases between them. In germline, CDR1 is SEHNR, CDR2 FQNEAQ (reference sequence). In nucleotides, the CDR3 is TGTGCCAGCAGCTTAACTAGCGGACAGGTCAACAATGAGCAGTTCTTC. Protein sequence: CASSLTSGQVNNEQFF.

V gene TRBV4-3 combines with J gene TRBJ2-3; 7 bases match TRBD2. The CDR3 is 14 residues long. Germline V gives CDR1 LGHNA, CDR2 YSLEER. The ends lost 3 bases at V and 1 base at J; junction bases unmatched: 1. CDR3 amino acids: CASSHLAGTDTQYF. In DNA, the CDR3 is TGCGCCAGCAGCCACCTAGCGGGCACAGATACGCAGTATTTT.

On this clonotype itself: A read error may account for a junction end that differs from germline. The gene calls are TRBV12-5 and TRBJ2-7; TRBD2 matches at 9 bases. The V gene's germline CDR1 is LGHNT and CDR2 FRNRAP. The CDR3 spans 14 residues. For the CDR3, the DNA is TGTGCCAGCAGCCGAGCGGGGGGCTCCGACGAGCAGTACTTC. It is translated as CASSRAGGSDEQYF.

In the case of this clonotype: One junction end disagrees with the germline gene, perhaps due to a read error. The DNA for the CDR3 is TGTGCCAGCAGTTTCGGACAGTTGTTTGTCTCTAGGGCCAACGTCCTGACTTTC. Encoded protein: CASSFGQLFVSRANVLTF. The chain couples TRBV5-6 to TRBJ2-6, with D possibly being TRBD1 (6 bases). Per germline, CDR1 SGHDT and CDR2 YYEEEE. The CDR3 is 18 amino acids. The full variable domain, in which reference TRBV5-6 and TRBJ2-6 provide the parts outside the CDR3, is DAGVTQSPTHLIKTRGQQVTLRCSPKSGHDTVSWYQQALGQGPQFIFQYYEEEERQRGNFPDRFSGHQFPNYSSELNVNALLLGDSALYLCASSFGQLFVSRANVLTFGAGSRLTVL.

This clonotype was counted many times. V gene TRBV4-1 combines with J gene TRBJ1-4, with unresolved D. With 6 bases removed from V and 3 bases from J, the gap between germline ends came to 23 bases. Germline V CDR1 and CDR2: MGHRA, YSYEKL. The CDR3 contains 18 residues. The CDR3 reads CASRRRPPGEVANEKLFF. The CDR3 DNA reads as TGCGCCAGCAGAAGAAGGCCCCCTGGCGAGGTGGCTAATGAAAAACTGTTTTTT.

As to this clonotype: A much larger clone differs from this one at a single base, so this may be a read error. This chain connects TRBV6-2 or TRBV6-3 to TRBJ1-5; possible D gene TRBD1, 5 bases. V lost 7 bases, J lost 4 bases, and 20 bases lay in between. Germline CDR1 is MNHEY and CDR2 is SVGEGT. The CDR3 runs 16 residues. CDR3 DNA sequence: TGTGCCAGCACTTATGCCCGGGCCGGGGGAAATCAGCCCCAGCATTTT. Protein product: CASTYARAGGNQPQHF.